The next 25 T cell receptor beta chains were all read from a single sample in a study of CD8+ T cells in alopecia areata. cDNA serving as the sequencing template came from extracted, reverse transcribed RNA. Using immunoSEQ multiplex PCR, the repertoire was profiled, and TCRdb retains in-frame clones only, with some absent. The table lists 150,000 to 160,000 clones, around half of them singletons. Sequenced here: CD8+ T cells sorted from blood, sampled at week 0. Every receptor here comes from a human donor with alopecia areata.

The chain uses TRBV30 and TRBJ1-4; maybe TRBD1 (5 bases). The germline V gene has CDR1 GTSNPN and CDR2 SVGIG (reference sequence). V was cut by 2 bases and J by 5 bases, with 12 bases left in between. This CDR3 comprises 14 residues. The CDR3 loop is CAWSLGDPNEKLFF. CDR3 DNA sequence: TGTGCCTGGAGTTTGGGGGACCCGAATGAAAAACTGTTTTTT.

This clone was counted only a few times. The V call is TRBV2, the J call TRBJ2-6, with a weak D call TRBD1 (6 bases). V shed 5 bases and J shed 0 bases, with 11 bases lying between them. The CDR3 sequence is 16 residues long. Germline loops: CDR1 SNHLY, CDR2 FYNNEI. CDR3 bases: TGTGCCAGCAGTCCCAGGGGTACCTCTGGGGCCAACGTCCTGACTTTC. Translation gives CASSPRGTSGANVLTF.

The J gene is TRBJ2-7, the V gene TRBV30; 9 nucleotides align to TRBD1. The junction had 3 bases not matched to a gene; V was cut back by 0 bases and J by 0 bases. The CDR3 totals 15 residues. CDR1 is GTSNPN, CDR2 SVGIG, per germline (reference sequence). The CDR3 sequence is CAWSVGTGSSYEQYF. The CDR3 DNA reads as TGTGCCTGGAGTGTGGGGACAGGGAGCTCCTACGAGCAGTACTTC.

V usage is TRBV29-1 and J usage is TRBJ1-2; 9 bases line up with TRBD1. V lost 6 bases to trimming and J lost 8 bases; unmatched junction nucleotides: 7. Germline-derived CDR1 and CDR2 are SQVTM and ANQGSEA. The CDR3 consists of 12 residues. CDR3 protein: CSVGTGMRGYTF. The CDR3, as DNA: TGCAGCGTGGGGACAGGGATGAGGGGCTACACCTTC.

In DNA form, the CDR3 reads TGCAGTGCTAGAGTATACAATGAGCAGTTCTTC. It yields the protein CSARVYNEQFF. The chain joins TRBV20-1 to TRBJ2-1; D remains unclear. V dropped 1 base and J dropped 4 bases, with 2 bases sitting between them. The CDR3 has 11 residues. Germline CDR1 DFQATT, CDR2 SNEGSKA (reference sequence).

The gene calls are TRBV9 and TRBJ2-3; TRBD2 aligns across 8 bases. Germline CDR1 and CDR2: SGDLS and YYNGEE. With V trimmed by 1 base and J by 1 base, 2 bases remained unmatched. The CDR3 sequence is 15 residues long. CDR3 coding DNA: TGTGCCAGCAGCGTATACGGGGGGGGCACAGATACGCAGTATTTT. Residues: CASSVYGGGTDTQYF.

The rearrangement links TRBV13 to TRBJ2-1, with D possibly matching TRBD2 (6 bases). CDR3 length: 14 amino acids. V dropped 6 bases and J dropped 5 bases, with 14 bases sitting between them. The germline CDR1 and CDR2 sequences are PRHDT and FYEKMQ (reference sequence). As DNA, the CDR3 is TGTGCCAGCAGTTACCGCGGGACCAACAATGAGCAGTTCTTC. This translates into CASSYRGTNNEQFF. Full variable domain (rest looked up from reference TRBV13 and TRBJ2-1): AAGVIQSPRHLIKEKRETATLKCYPIPRHDTVYWYQQGPGQDPQFLISFYEKMQSDKGSIPDRFSAQQFSDYHSELNMSSLELGDSALYFCASSYRGTNNEQFFGPGTRLTVL.

This clone turned up a few times. The chain carries TRBV11-2 and TRBJ2-1; D tentatively fits TRBD1 or TRBD2 (6 bases each). The germline V gene encodes CDR1 SGHAT and CDR2 FQNNGV. V dropped 5 bases and J dropped 0 bases, with 14 bases sitting between them. CDR3 length: 16 amino acids. The CDR3: CASSLRRGASYNEQFF. The CDR3 coding sequence is TGTGCCAGCAGCCTGCGTAGGGGGGCCTCCTACAATGAGCAGTTCTTC. The whole variable domain, remainder taken from reference TRBV11-2 and TRBJ2-1, is EAGVAQSPRYKIIEKRQSVAFWCNPISGHATLYWYQQILGQGPKLLIQFQNNGVVDDSQLPKDRFSAERLKGVDSTLKIQPAKLEDSAVYLCASSLRRGASYNEQFFGPGTRLTVL.

This clone is a singleton in its sample. The chain couples TRBV5-6 to TRBJ1-1; TRBD1 might be the D (5 bases). CDR3 length: 14 amino acids. Per germline, CDR1 SGHDT and CDR2 YYEEEE. V dropped 3 bases and J dropped 1 base, with 10 bases sitting between them. Here the CDR3 DNA reads TGTGCCAGCAGCTCGGGGCCAGGGAACACTGAAGCTTTCTTT. Translated: CASSSGPGNTEAFF.

The V gene is TRBV4-3, the J gene TRBJ1-1; no firm D call. The V and J ends lost 4 bases and 3 bases respectively, with 12 bases between them. CDR1 LGHNA and CDR2 YSLEER come from the germline V gene. The CDR3 sequence is 14 residues long. The CDR3 coding sequence is TGCGCCAGCAGCCTAACAAATAGGGACACTGAAGCTTTCTTT. Translating gives CASSLTNRDTEAFF.

This chain's CDR3 is CSVVSGGSYEQYF. As DNA, the CDR3 is TGCAGCGTGGTTAGCGGGGGGTCTTACGAGCAGTACTTC. The chain uses TRBV29-1 and TRBJ2-7, with 10 bases that match TRBD2. The V segment lost 6 bases and the J segment 4 bases; nucleotides outside the gene matches: 6. In germline, CDR1 is SQVTM, CDR2 ANQGSEA. The CDR3 has 13 residues.

This chain links TRBV9 with TRBJ2-1, with 9 bases that match TRBD1. The V and J ends lost 0 bases and 7 bases, in that order; junction bases with no gene match: 5. The CDR3 length is 15 residues. Germline V gene sequence: CDR1 SGDLS, CDR2 YYNGEE. CDR3 region: CASSVGQGGLNEQFF. DNA for the CDR3: TGTGCCAGCAGCGTAGGACAGGGGGGGTTGAATGAGCAGTTCTTC.

This chain's CDR3 is CASSYSHGGNQPQHF. The CDR3 DNA follows: TGTGCCAGCAGTTATTCCCACGGAGGCAATCAGCCCCAGCATTTT. J is TRBJ1-5 and V is TRBV6-5; D unresolved. The V end was cut by 3 bases, the J end by 2 bases, with 11 bases between. This CDR3 has 15 residues. The germline V gene encodes CDR1 MNHEY and CDR2 SVGAGI.

The rearrangement uses TRBV5-1 and TRBJ2-1; D remains unclear. Deletions cut 0 bases from V and 6 bases from J, with 7 bases between. Germline V gene sequence: CDR1 SGHRS, CDR2 YFSETQ. The CDR3 is 13 amino acids. CDR3 DNA sequence: TGCGCCAGCAGCTTGGGGCCATCCAATGAGCAGTTCTTC. Protein product: CASSLGPSNEQFF.

The chain is built from TRBV4-3 and TRBJ1-1; D remains ambiguous. Germline-derived CDR1 and CDR2 are LGHNA and YSLEER. The ends were cut back, 1 base at V and 5 bases at J, with 11 bases in the middle. The CDR3 length is 14 residues. CDR3 bases: TGCGCCAGCAGCCAAGGGACGGGCAGGACTGAAGCTTTCTTT. As protein: CASSQGTGRTEAFF.

A few counts support this clone. The J gene is TRBJ1-2, the V gene TRBV30; D is possibly TRBD1 (6 bases). The CDR3 contains 12 residues. The V gene lost 2 bases and the J gene lost 6 bases, with 10 bases spanning the gap. Germline V gene lookup returns CDR1 GTSNPN and CDR2 SVGIG (reference sequence). CDR3 in DNA: TGTGCCTGGAGTACTACAGGGAATGGCTACACCTTC. This sequence encodes CAWSTTGNGYTF.

This clone has at least ten counts. The chain couples TRBV11-3 to TRBJ2-1; 9 bases fit TRBD1. After removal of 5 bases from V and 5 bases from J, the junction contained 4 bases not matched to a gene. The length of the CDR3 is 14 residues. Germline CDR1 reads SGHNT; CDR2 reads YENEEA. Here the CDR3 DNA reads TGTGCCAGCAGCACCCGGGACAGGGACAATGAGCAGTTCTTC. Encoded protein: CASSTRDRDNEQFF. Looking up the rest from reference TRBV11-3 and TRBJ2-1 gives the full variable domain: EAGVVQSPRYKIIEKKQPVAFWCNPISGHNTLYWYLQNLGQGPELLIRYENEEAVDDSQLPKDRFSAERLKGVDSTLKIQPAELGDSAVYLCASSTRDRDNEQFFGPGTRLTVL.

The rearrangement uses TRBV7-6 and TRBJ2-2; tentative D call: TRBD2 (6 bases). V was clipped by 3 bases and J by 4 bases, with 21 bases between them. CDR1 and CDR2 (germline): SGHVS, FNYEAQ. CDR3 size: 18 residues. The CDR3 coding sequence is TGTGCCAGCAGCTTGAACTTCCCGGGGGTTGTCGCCACCGGGGAGCTGTTTTTT. It encodes CASSLNFPGVVATGELFF.

The chain has TRBV5-6 and TRBJ2-1; tentatively, D is TRBD1 or TRBD2 (5 bases each). The CDR3 is 14 residues long. The V gene's germline CDR1 is SGHDT and CDR2 YYEEEE. Trimming removed 4 bases from V and 0 bases from J, with 8 bases in between. CDR3 sequence (DNA): TGTGCCAGCAGCCCCGGGGCCTCCTACAATGAGCAGTTCTTC. Amino acid sequence: CASSPGASYNEQFF.

J is TRBJ2-7 and V is TRBV4-3; D uncertain. The V and J ends lost 0 bases and 0 bases respectively, with 6 bases between them. The germline V gene has CDR1 LGHNA and CDR2 YSLEER. The CDR3 is made up of 14 amino acids. The CDR3 here is CASSQDRNSYEQYF. Here the CDR3 DNA reads TGCGCCAGCAGCCAAGACAGGAACTCCTACGAGCAGTACTTC.

This chain uses TRBV30 with TRBJ2-7; 7 bases match TRBD1. After removal of 2 bases from V and 1 base from J, the junction contained 5 bases not matched to a gene. The CDR3 contains 14 residues. CDR1 GTSNPN and CDR2 SVGIG come from the germline V gene (reference sequence). CDR3 sequence (DNA): TGTGCCTGGAGTCAGGACAGGCGATCCTACGAGCAGTACTTC. It codes for CAWSQDRRSYEQYF. Full variable domain (missing parts from reference TRBV30 and TRBJ2-7): SQTIHQWPATLVQPVGSPLSLECTVEGTSNPNLYWYRQAAGRGLQLLFYSVGIGQISSEVPQNLSASRPQDRQFILSSKKLLLSDSGFYLCAWSQDRRSYEQYFGPGTRLTVT.

The J gene is TRBJ1-1, the V gene TRBV9; D is unresolved. The CDR3 spans 16 residues. The germline CDR1 and CDR2 sequences are SGDLS and YYNGEE. V was trimmed by 0 bases and J by 0 bases, leaving 12 bases between them. The CDR3: CASSVGNTALNTEAFF. CDR3 nucleotides: TGTGCCAGCAGCGTAGGCAATACGGCCTTGAACACTGAAGCTTTCTTT.

This clone showed up just a few times. The chain is built from TRBV29-1 and TRBJ2-7; D might be TRBD1 (6 bases). The CDR3 covers 12 residues. V lost 5 bases to trimming and J lost 7 bases, with 15 bases between them. The germline CDR1 and CDR2 sequences are SQVTM and ANQGSEA. The CDR3 here is CSVSDRPKEQYF. CDR3 DNA: TGCAGCGTTTCAGACAGGCCAAAAGAGCAGTACTTC.

This clone has just a few counts. V usage is TRBV27 and J usage is TRBJ1-1; D is unclear. The CDR3 contains 14 residues. Per germline, CDR1 MNHEY and CDR2 SMNVEV (reference sequence). V gave up 5 bases and J gave up 5 bases, with 15 bases separating them. CDR3 in amino acids: CASSTHSSGTEAFF. CDR3 nucleotides: TGTGCCAGCAGTACCCATAGTTCTGGGACTGAAGCTTTCTTT.

V is TRBV29-1 and J is TRBJ1-2; 7 bases map to TRBD1. V gave up 6 bases and J gave up 2 bases; unmatched junction bases: 6. Germline V lookup: CDR1 SQVTM, CDR2 ANQGSEA. CDR3 size: 13 residues. The CDR3, as DNA: TGCAGCGTACGGGACAGTGGGAACTATGGCTACACCTTC. As protein: CSVRDSGNYGYTF.